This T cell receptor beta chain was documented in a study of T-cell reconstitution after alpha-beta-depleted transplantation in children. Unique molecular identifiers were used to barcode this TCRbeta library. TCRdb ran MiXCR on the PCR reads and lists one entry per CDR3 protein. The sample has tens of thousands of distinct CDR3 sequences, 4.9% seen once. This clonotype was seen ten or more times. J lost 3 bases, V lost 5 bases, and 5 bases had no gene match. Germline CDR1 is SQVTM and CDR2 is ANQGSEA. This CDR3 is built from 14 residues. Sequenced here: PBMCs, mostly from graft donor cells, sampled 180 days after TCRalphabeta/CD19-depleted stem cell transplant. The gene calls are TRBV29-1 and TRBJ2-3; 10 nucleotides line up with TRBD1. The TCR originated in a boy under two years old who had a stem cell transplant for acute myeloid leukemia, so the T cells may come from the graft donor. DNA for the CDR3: TGCAGCGTTCGGAGACAGGGGGCTACAGATACGCAGTATTTT. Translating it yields CSVRRQGATDTQYF.